The 9 T cell receptor beta chains reported below all come from one sample, sequenced in a study of response to subunit inactivated influenza vaccine. TCRdb redid the calling of the RT-PCR reads with MiXCR, one entry per CDR3 protein. The sample includes around 150,000 distinct CDR3 sequences, under 13% seen only once; the top ten take around 11%. Material: non-naive T cells sorted from PBMCs, obtained more than 35 days after vaccination. These receptors were obtained from a man in his fifties who received an inactivated influenza vaccine.

This clonotype was found a few times. This chain uses TRBV11-2 with TRBJ1-1; possibly TRBD1 for D (5 bases). Trimming took off 5 bases at V and 1 base at J, with 17 bases between the two ends. Germline CDR1 reads SGHAT; CDR2 reads FQNNGV. The CDR3 extends over 16 amino acids. The CDR3 reads CASSHRLGRGNTEAFF. CDR3 DNA: TGTGCCAGCAGCCACCGATTAGGGAGGGGGAACACTGAAGCTTTCTTT.

This rearrangement joins TRBV20-1 to TRBJ2-1; no firm D call. Germline V lookup: CDR1 DFQATT, CDR2 SNEGSKA (reference sequence). The CDR3 extends over 15 amino acids. V gave up 6 bases and J gave up 0 bases, with 15 bases separating them. The CDR3 nucleotides are TGCAGTGCGACGACCTGGCGGAGCTCCTACAATGAGCAGTTCTTC. Amino acids: CSATTWRSSYNEQFF.

This clonotype showed up just a few times. The genes are TRBV9 and TRBJ2-2; 8 bases agree with TRBD2. The CDR3 is 16 residues long. V trimming: 0 bases; J trimming: 4 bases; junction bases outside the gene matches: 5. Germline V gene lookup returns CDR1 SGDLS and CDR2 YYNGEE. The DNA of the CDR3 is TGTGCCAGCAGCGTAGCGGGAGGGCGTGTCACCGGGGAGCTGTTTTTT. The encoded protein is CASSVAGGRVTGELFF.

This clonotype turned up a few times. The chain uses TRBV7-9 and TRBJ2-1, with 8 bases that match TRBD1. Losses at the gene ends were 3 bases for V and 4 bases for J; bases not matched to a gene: 5. CDR3 length: 15 residues. Germline values: CDR1 SEHNR, CDR2 FQNEAQ (reference sequence). CDR3 amino acids: CASSLGDRTYNEQFF. In DNA, the CDR3 is TGTGCCAGCAGCTTGGGGGACAGGACTTACAATGAGCAGTTCTTC. The full variable domain, rest sourced from reference TRBV7-9 and TRBJ2-1, is DTGVSQNPRHKITKRGQNVTFRCDPISEHNRLYWYRQTLGQGPEFLTYFQNEAQLEKSRLLSDRFSAERPKGSFSTLEIQRTEQGDSAMYLCASSLGDRTYNEQFFGPGTRLTVL.

This clonotype was counted at least ten times. The V call is TRBV5-1, the J call TRBJ2-5, with 8 bases matching TRBD1. This CDR3 is built from 15 residues. Germline CDR1 reads SGHRS; CDR2 reads YFSETQ. Unmatched junction bases numbered 5, after V lost 4 bases and J lost 0 bases. CDR3 region: CASSTWGQDQETQYF. The CDR3 DNA follows: TGCGCCAGCAGCACGTGGGGACAGGACCAAGAGACCCAGTACTTC.

Ten or more counts support this clonotype. The chain has TRBV5-1 and TRBJ2-3; 9 nucleotides match TRBD1. The CDR3 spans 16 residues. Germline V CDR1 and CDR2: SGHRS, YFSETQ. J was trimmed by 4 bases and V by 4 bases; bases with no gene match: 10. The CDR3 DNA is TGCGCCAGCAGCGTGCGACAGGGGGGAGTCGCAGATACGCAGTATTTT. This gives the protein CASSVRQGGVADTQYF.

A remark on this clonotype: Without the conserved terminal phenylalanine or tryptophan, this CDR3 likely stems from a read error. V usage is TRBV13 and J usage is TRBJ1-2; 7 bases are a match to TRBD1. This CDR3 has 14 residues. Germline V gene data show CDR1 as PRHDT and CDR2 as FYEKMQ (reference sequence). The V segment lost 6 bases and the J segment 2 bases; nucleotides outside the gene matches: 6. In nucleotides, the CDR3 is TGTGCCAGCAGTAGGACAGGAACCAACTATGGCTACACCTTA. This sequence encodes CASSRTGTNYGYTL.

CDR3 sequence: CASQPDRGKNIQYF. The CDR3 bases are TGTGCCTCCCAACCAGACAGGGGGAAAAACATTCAGTACTTC. This chain uses TRBV7-9 with TRBJ2-4; 9 positions agree with TRBD1. Per the germline V gene, CDR1 is SEHNR and CDR2 is FQNEAQ (reference sequence). The J segment lost 4 bases and the V segment lost 11 bases, leaving 9 bases of the junction unmatched. This CDR3 is built from 14 residues.

This clonotype appeared a few times. The chain combines TRBV6-2 or TRBV6-3 with TRBJ2-1; 9 bases align to TRBD2. In germline, CDR1 is MNHEY, CDR2 SVGEGT. The CDR3 has 15 residues. The V segment lost 6 bases and the J segment 9 bases; nucleotides outside the gene matches: 12. The CDR3 is CASSKRAGGGVEQFF. The CDR3 DNA reads TGTGCCAGCAGCAAACGAGCGGGAGGAGGGGTTGAGCAGTTCTTC.